The table lists the clone carrying this T cell receptor (beta chain) with many counts. This sample was included in a study of T cells in Graves' hyperthyroidism and ophthalmopathy. Over 18 months, lack of ophthalmopathy progression marked Graves' hyperthyroidism as stable. Germline V gene sequence: CDR1 MDHEN, CDR2 SYDVKM. The germline V and J ends were trimmed by 1 base and 5 bases, with 11 bases remaining between them. The CDR3 is made up of 14 amino acids. Amplified TCR beta CDR3 regions derived from RNA transcripts. TCR CDR3 underwent first-round RT-PCR with the HTBI primer set. TCRdb analysed the multiplex PCR reads with MiXCR anew, one entry per CDR3 protein. The data contain roughly 290,000 distinct CDR3 sequences, approximately 15% of them singletons.

This chain connects TRBV28 to TRBJ2-5, with D tentatively TRBD1 (6 bases). The sequence was obtained from a woman aged 40 to 55 with Graves' hyperthyroidism. The sample comprised blood. The CDR3 loop is CASSLFSGVETQYF. The CDR3 region has the DNA TGTGCCAGCAGTTTATTTTCAGGGGTGGAGACCCAGTACTTC.